The clone carrying this T cell receptor (beta chain) occurred a few times. Its antigen is still unknown. This sample was taken from a study of Tregs in tolerant kidney transplant recipients. For the study at large: Related graft donors supplied nonmyeloablative bone marrow transplants, and mixed chimerism was transient.

This table comes from immunoSEQ multiplex PCR, and its TCRdb copy is limited to in-frame clones, with some not included. The sample yields some 55,000 clones, 80% to 90% seen once. Germline V gene lookup returns CDR1 WNHNN and CDR2 SYGVQD (reference sequence). This CDR3 is 13 amino acids long. Trimming cost V 6 bases and J 6 bases, with 15 bases left between them. General study points: The small number of patients limits these findings pending further validation.

CD4+CD25+CD127- Tregs, CD4+CD25- non-Tregs, CD4 and CD8 cells were sorted. Thawed PBMCs were rested overnight at 37°C with 200 IU/ml IL-2 before regulatory T cell sorting. This specimen was Tregs from blood, taken before the transplant. The TCR sequence derives from a human donor who received a combined kidney and bone marrow transplant. V is TRBV10-1 and J is TRBJ2-7; D possibly uses TRBD1 or TRBD2 (6 bases each). CDR3 residues: CASSVRGGSEQYF. The CDR3 region has the DNA TGCGCCAGCAGCGTAAGAGGGGGGTCCGAGCAGTACTTC.